This T cell receptor (beta chain) was captured by sequencing in a study of regulatory T cells in long-lasting Graves disease. Study-level findings and limits: Results may be inaccurate due to the small sample size. The study found lower TCR diversity in persistent Graves' patients than in newly diagnosed ones.

Trimming cost V 1 base and J 0 bases, with 17 bases left between them. Germline V gives CDR1 MNHNS, CDR2 SASEGT. CDR3 length equals 18 residues. Time point defined: newly diagnosed GD, antithyroid drugs for less than 3 months. From PBMCs, RNA was extracted and then used to make the TCR library. For TCR beta, libraries came from iRepertoire HTBI primers and Arm-PCR of CDR3 regions. TCRdb recomputed calls from the multiplex PCR reads with MiXCR, one row per CDR3 protein. Of 530,000 or so distinct CDR3 sequences listed, roughly 13% are singletons. With respect to this clonotype: Antigen: not known.

These data were likewise used in another study, on T cells in Graves' hyperthyroidism and ophthalmopathy. That investigation notes: During a first-round RT-PCR of the TCR CDR3, the HTBI primer set was used.

This chain joins TRBV6-1 and TRBJ2-3, with a weak D call TRBD2 (5 bases). The sample here was peripheral blood mononuclear cells (PBMCs), taken at new diagnosis, from a patient treated with antithyroid drugs. The clonotype comes from a man aged 30-40 years with Graves disease. CDR3 protein: CASSEVMGRNPSTDTQYF. CDR3 nucleotides: TGTGCCAGCAGTGAAGTTATGGGGAGAAATCCCAGCACAGATACGCAGTATTTT.